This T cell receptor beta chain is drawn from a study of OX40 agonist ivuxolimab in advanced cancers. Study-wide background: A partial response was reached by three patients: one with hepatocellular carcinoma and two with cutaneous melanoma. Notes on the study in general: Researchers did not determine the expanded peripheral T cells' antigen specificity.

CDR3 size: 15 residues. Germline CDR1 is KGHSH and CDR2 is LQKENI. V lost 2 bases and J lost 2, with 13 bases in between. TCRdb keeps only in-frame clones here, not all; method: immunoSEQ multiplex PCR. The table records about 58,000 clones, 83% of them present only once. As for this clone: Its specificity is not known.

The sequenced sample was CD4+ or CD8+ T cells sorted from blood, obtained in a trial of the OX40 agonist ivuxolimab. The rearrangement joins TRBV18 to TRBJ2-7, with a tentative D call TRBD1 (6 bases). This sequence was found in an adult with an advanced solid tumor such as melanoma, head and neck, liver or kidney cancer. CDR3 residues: CASSPGTRTAYEQYF. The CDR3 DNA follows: TGTGCCAGCTCACCAGGGACACGGACGGCCTACGAGCAGTACTTC.